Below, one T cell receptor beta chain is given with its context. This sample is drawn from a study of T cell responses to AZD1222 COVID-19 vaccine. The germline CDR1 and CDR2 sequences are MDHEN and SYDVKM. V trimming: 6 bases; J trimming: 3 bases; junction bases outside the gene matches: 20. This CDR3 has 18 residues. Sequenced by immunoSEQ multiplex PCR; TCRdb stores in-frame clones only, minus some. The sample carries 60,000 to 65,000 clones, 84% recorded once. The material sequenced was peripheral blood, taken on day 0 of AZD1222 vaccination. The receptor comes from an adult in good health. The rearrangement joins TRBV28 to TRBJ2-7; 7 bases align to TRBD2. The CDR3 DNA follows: TGTGCCAGCAGCACCCCCCTGAGGGGACTATCCCTAGTCTACGAGCAGTACTTC. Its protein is CASSTPLRGLSLVYEQYF.